The 5 T cell receptor beta chains reported below all come from one sample, sequenced in a study of blood T cell repertoires in COVID-19. TCRdb's copy holds only in-frame clones and misses some; the assay was immunoSEQ multiplex PCR. This table has some 300,000 clones, more than 75% appearing once. Material: PBMCs or T cells enriched from blood (not recorded which). The receptor set was obtained from a man aged 30 to 45 who had recovered from COVID-19.

The chain has TRBV5-6 and TRBJ1-1; 8 nucleotides match TRBD1. With V trimmed by 2 bases and J by 6 bases, 6 bases remained unmatched. CDR3 size: 14 residues. Germline V gene lookup returns CDR1 SGHDT and CDR2 YYEEEE. DNA of the CDR3: TGTGCCAGCAGCTTAGGCAGGGGGCATGCTGAAGCTTTCTTT. Translated, it gives CASSLGRGHAEAFF.

The chain recombines TRBV20-1 with TRBJ1-3; D is unresolved. The CDR3 length is 11 residues. Between the trimmed V and J ends, which lost 1 base and 8 bases, there was a span of 6 bases. Germline CDR1 and CDR2: DFQATT and SNEGSKA (reference sequence). This CDR3 is CSARAVDTIYF. CDR3 bases: TGCAGTGCTAGAGCGGTAGACACCATATATTTT.

Written as DNA, the CDR3 is TGTGCCAGCAGGTCACTAGCGGGAGTCCCAGATACGCAGTATTTT. Translated, it gives CASRSLAGVPDTQYF. This sequence joins TRBV6-5 and TRBJ2-3; 11 bases are shared with TRBD2. V dropped 6 bases and J dropped 4; count of bases not matched to a gene: 6. The V gene's germline CDR1 is MNHEY and CDR2 SVGAGI. CDR3 length equals 15 residues.

This clone was counted once. This chain connects TRBV30 to TRBJ2-2; TRBD2 is a possible D gene (5 bases). Germline CDR1 and CDR2: GTSNPN and SVGIG (reference sequence). Trimming stripped 5 bases from V and 3 bases from J, with 16 bases between. The CDR3 runs to 15 residues. As DNA, the CDR3 is TGTGCCTGGCAGACCGGGAACGGCTACACCGGGGAGCTGTTTTTT. This encodes CAWQTGNGYTGELFF. Full variable domain (missing parts from reference TRBV30 and TRBJ2-2): SQTIHQWPATLVQPVGSPLSLECTVEGTSNPNLYWYRQAAGRGLQLLFYSVGIGQISSEVPQNLSASRPQDRQFILSSKKLLLSDSGFYLCAWQTGNGYTGELFFGEGSRLTVL.

This clone has just a few counts. The rearrangement uses TRBV6-5 and TRBJ1-1; D ambiguous. V was trimmed by 2 bases and J by 4 bases, leaving 11 bases between them. The CDR3 has 14 amino acids. Looked up from germline, CDR1 is MNHEY and CDR2 is SVGAGI. The CDR3 bases are TGTGCCAGCAGTTACAACAGCAAAATCACTGAAGCTTTCTTT. Its protein is CASSYNSKITEAFF.